A single sample gave rise to the 16 T cell receptor beta chains below, sequenced in a study of blood T cells in healthy people across ages. A second PCR, run for about 6 to 11 cycles, used a sample-barcoded 5' primer plus a J-beta primer mix. Each CDR3 protein is one row after TCRdb ran MiXCR on the 5' RACE reads. The sample yields hundreds of thousands of distinct CDR3 sequences, about 45% seen once. Sequenced: blood. Receptors originate from an elderly man in good health.

This clonotype has a handful of counts. The V call is TRBV9, the J call TRBJ2-3; D gene uncertain. This CDR3 region has 14 residues. The V gene's germline CDR1 is SGDLS and CDR2 YYNGEE. The ends were cut back, 2 bases at V and 5 bases at J, with 12 bases in the middle. The CDR3: CASSVSPSLDTQYF. In nucleotides, the CDR3 is TGTGCCAGCAGCGTGTCTCCTAGTTTAGATACGCAGTATTTT. Full variable domain (rest looked up from reference TRBV9 and TRBJ2-3): DSGVTQTPKHLITATGQRVTLRCSPRSGDLSVYWYQQSLDQGLQFLIQYYNGEERAKGNILERFSAQQFPDLHSELNLSSLELGDSALYFCASSVSPSLDTQYFGPGTRLTVL.

This clonotype has at least ten counts. The CDR3 DNA reads TGTGCCAGCAGTTTTAAGCTACTTATACCGGCAGATACGCAGTATTTT. Its translation: CASSFKLLIPADTQYF. The genes are TRBV12-3 or TRBV12-4 and TRBJ2-3, with unresolved D. The CDR3 covers 16 residues. V lost 3 bases, J lost 4 bases, and 17 bases lay in between.

The V and J genes are TRBV9 and TRBJ2-3; 7 nucleotides line up with TRBD2. The length of the CDR3 is 16 residues. With V trimmed by 0 bases and J by 2 bases, 6 bases remained unmatched. The germline CDR1 and CDR2 sequences are SGDLS and YYNGEE. The CDR3 loop is CASSVVPRGTTDTQYF. Here the CDR3 DNA reads TGTGCCAGCAGCGTAGTCCCGCGGGGGACCACAGATACGCAGTATTTT.

This clonotype was seen a few times. The genes are TRBV7-2 and TRBJ2-3; D is ambiguous. CDR3 length: 15 amino acids. Germline CDR1 is SGHTA and CDR2 is FQGNSA. V was shortened by 5 bases and J by 2 bases, with 14 bases between the two germline ends. DNA for the CDR3: TGTGCCAGCAGCCCCCAGTTAGGTGACACAGATACGCAGTATTTT. Protein sequence: CASSPQLGDTDTQYF.

The V gene is TRBV12-1, the J gene TRBJ2-1; TRBD2 is taken as the D call from the table, unchecked against the DNA. TRBV12-1 is given as a pseudogene. The CDR3 runs to 17 residues. The CDR3 DNA follows: TGTACCAGCGGCCCTTTTGGGACTACACCCTTTTACAATGAGCAGTTCTTC. Amino acid sequence: CTSGPFGTTPFYNEQFF.

In regard to this clonotype: A read error is possible here, since a much larger clone lies one base away. V is TRBV7-2 and J is TRBJ2-7; unclear D gene. CDR3 length equals 14 residues. From germline, CDR1 is SGHTA and CDR2 FQGNSA. CDR3 loop: CASSQDGTSYEQHF. As DNA, the CDR3 is TGTGCCAGCAGCCAGGACGGAACCTCCTACGAGCAGCACTTC.

This chain links TRBV29-1 with TRBJ2-4; D perhaps matches TRBD1 (6 bases). The better agreement between TRBJ2-5 and the DNA end casts doubt on the J call. The CDR3 runs 13 residues. CDR1 is SQVTM and CDR2 is ANQGSEA in the germline V gene. The chain's CDR3 is CSVGDTPGETQYF. The CDR3 nucleotides are TGCAGCGTTGGGGACACCCCCGGAGAGACCCAGTACTTC.

This clonotype was observed a few times. The genes are TRBV10-3 and TRBJ2-3, with TRBD1 identical over 8 bases. In germline, CDR1 is ENHRY, CDR2 SYGVKD. CDR3 length: 14 amino acids. Unmatched junction bases numbered 9, after V lost 9 bases and J lost 4 bases. The CDR3 reads CAIRQGTPADTQYF. Written as DNA, the CDR3 is TGTGCCATAAGACAGGGGACCCCCGCAGATACGCAGTATTTT.

This clonotype was observed a few times. The J gene is TRBJ2-3, the V gene TRBV12-3 or TRBV12-4; D unresolved. Trimming left V 3 bases short and J 6 bases short, with 16 bases between. The length of the CDR3 is 15 residues. This CDR3 is CASSLDGADGDTQYF. For the CDR3, the DNA is TGTGCCAGCAGTTTGGATGGTGCGGACGGGGATACGCAGTATTTT.

This clonotype was seen a handful of times. The chain carries TRBV4-3 and TRBJ2-5, with 8 bases matching TRBD1. Germline loops: CDR1 LGHNA, CDR2 YSLEER. The CDR3 runs 15 residues. The J segment lost 5 bases and the V segment lost 3 bases, leaving 8 bases of the junction unmatched. The CDR3 nucleotides are TGCGCCAGCAGCCACCAGACAGGGGACGGGGAGACCCAGTACTTC. This encodes CASSHQTGDGETQYF.

The chain recombines TRBV5-1 with TRBJ1-2; tentative D call: TRBD1 (5 bases). The CDR3 totals 15 residues. Deletions cut 4 bases from V and 4 bases from J, with 17 bases between. From germline, CDR1 is SGHRS and CDR2 YFSETQ. The CDR3 loop is CASSEGRGASYGYTF. DNA for the CDR3: TGCGCCAGCAGCGAGGGCCGAGGGGCCAGCTATGGCTACACCTTC.

This chain connects TRBV7-2 to TRBJ1-3; D is possibly TRBD1 (5 bases). The CDR3 totals 16 residues. The germline V gene encodes CDR1 SGHTA and CDR2 FQGNSA. The ends were cut back, 6 bases at V and 2 bases at J, with 17 bases in the middle. CDR3: CASSFSSGDAGNTIYF. The CDR3 region has the DNA TGTGCCAGCAGTTTTTCGTCGGGGGACGCTGGAAACACCATATATTTT.

The chain uses TRBV20-1 and TRBJ2-1; a possible D gene is TRBD2 (6 bases). Germline lookup yields CDR1 DFQATT and CDR2 SNEGSKA (reference sequence). This CDR3 contains 15 residues. V was clipped by 3 bases and J by 4 bases, with 16 bases between them. The CDR3 protein is CSASDWRVGYNEQFF. Written as DNA, the CDR3 is TGCAGTGCTAGTGACTGGAGGGTAGGGTACAATGAGCAGTTCTTC.

This chain joins TRBV24-1 and TRBJ2-6; possible D gene TRBD1, 8 bases. Between the trimmed V and J ends, which lost 3 bases and 0 bases, there was a span of 17 bases. Germline CDR1 is KGHDR and CDR2 is SFDVKD. This CDR3 has 19 residues. CDR3 DNA: TGTGCCACCAGTGATGGGAGGGACAGGCGACACTCTGGGGCCAACGTCCTGACTTTC. Its translation: CATSDGRDRRHSGANVLTF.

The rearrangement links TRBV6-1 to TRBJ2-1, with 9 bases that match TRBD2. The ends lost 2 bases at V and 7 bases at J; junction bases unmatched: 6. The CDR3 is 15 residues long. In germline, CDR1 is MNHNS, CDR2 SASEGT. The CDR3 nucleotides read TGTGCCAGCAGTGAATGGACTAGCGAGGGGAATGAGCAGTTCTTC. Translating it yields CASSEWTSEGNEQFF.

This clonotype was recorded a few times. This chain links TRBV20-1 with TRBJ2-5; TRBD2 aligns across 11 bases. V shed 2 bases and J 4 bases; nucleotides not matched to a gene: 9. Germline V gives CDR1 DFQATT, CDR2 SNEGSKA (reference sequence). This CDR3 has 16 residues. The CDR3, as DNA: TGCAGTGCTAGAAGAGCCACTAGCGGGAGTCGAGAGACCCAGTACTTC. Encoded protein: CSARRATSGSRETQYF.